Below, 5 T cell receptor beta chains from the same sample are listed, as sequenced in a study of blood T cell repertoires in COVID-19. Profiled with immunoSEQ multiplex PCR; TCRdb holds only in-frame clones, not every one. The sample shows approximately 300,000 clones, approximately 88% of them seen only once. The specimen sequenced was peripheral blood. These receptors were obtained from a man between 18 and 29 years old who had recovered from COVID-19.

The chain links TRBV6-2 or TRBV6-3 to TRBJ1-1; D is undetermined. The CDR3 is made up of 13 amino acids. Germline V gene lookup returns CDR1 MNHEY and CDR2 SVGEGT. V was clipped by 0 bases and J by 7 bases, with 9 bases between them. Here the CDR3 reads CASSYSAVIEAFF. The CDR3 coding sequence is TGTGCCAGCAGTTACTCGGCAGTGATTGAAGCTTTCTTT.

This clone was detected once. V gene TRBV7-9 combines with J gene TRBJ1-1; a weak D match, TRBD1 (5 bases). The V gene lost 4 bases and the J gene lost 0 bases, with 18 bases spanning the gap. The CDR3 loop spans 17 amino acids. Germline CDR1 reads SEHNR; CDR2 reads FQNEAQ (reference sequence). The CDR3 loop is CASSSGWGRPMNTEAFF. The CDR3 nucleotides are TGTGCCAGCAGCTCCGGATGGGGCAGGCCTATGAACACTGAAGCTTTCTTT. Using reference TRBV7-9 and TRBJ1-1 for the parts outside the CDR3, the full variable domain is DTGVSQNPRHKITKRGQNVTFRCDPISEHNRLYWYRQTLGQGPEFLTYFQNEAQLEKSRLLSDRFSAERPKGSFSTLEIQRTEQGDSAMYLCASSSGWGRPMNTEAFFGQGTRLTVV.

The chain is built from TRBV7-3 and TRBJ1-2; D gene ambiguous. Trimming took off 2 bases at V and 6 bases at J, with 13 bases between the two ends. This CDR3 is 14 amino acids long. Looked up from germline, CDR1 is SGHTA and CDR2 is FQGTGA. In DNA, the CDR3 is TGTGCCAGCAGCTTATTCCCTAACGGAGATGGCTACACCTTC. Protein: CASSLFPNGDGYTF.

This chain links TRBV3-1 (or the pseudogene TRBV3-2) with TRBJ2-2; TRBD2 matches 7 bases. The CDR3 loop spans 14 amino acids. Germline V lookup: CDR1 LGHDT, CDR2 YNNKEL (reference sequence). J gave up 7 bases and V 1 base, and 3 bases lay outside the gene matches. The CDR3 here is CASSQAGGIGELFF. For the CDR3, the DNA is TGTGCCAGCAGCCAAGCCGGGGGGATCGGGGAGCTGTTTTTT.

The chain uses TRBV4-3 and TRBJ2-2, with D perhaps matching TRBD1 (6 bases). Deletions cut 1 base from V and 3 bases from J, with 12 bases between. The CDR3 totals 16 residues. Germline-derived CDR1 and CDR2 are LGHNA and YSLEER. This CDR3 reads CASSQGIRGHTGELFF. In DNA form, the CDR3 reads TGCGCCAGCAGCCAAGGTATCAGGGGACACACCGGGGAGCTGTTTTTT.